Shown below are 27 T cell receptor beta chains from a single sample sequenced in a study of T cell changes during pregnancy in multiple sclerosis. The method was immunoSEQ multiplex PCR; TCRdb's version includes in-frame clones alone and lacks a portion of them. The sample contains some 97,000 clones, roughly 90% of which appear only once. Sequences were derived from peripheral blood, sampled after pregnancy. Receptors originate from a female donor with multiple sclerosis, enrolled in a pregnancy study.

The chain is built from TRBV18 and TRBJ2-7; D perhaps matches TRBD1 (6 bases). The CDR3 has 15 residues. Germline V lookup: CDR1 KGHSH, CDR2 LQKENI. Trimming removed 0 bases from V and 4 bases from J, with 13 bases in between. This CDR3 is CASSPPSDSRYEQYF. Here the CDR3 DNA reads TGTGCCAGCTCACCACCTTCGGACAGCAGGTACGAGCAGTACTTC.

This rearrangement joins TRBV2 to TRBJ1-5, with TRBD1 matching over 7 bases. The germline V gene encodes CDR1 SNHLY and CDR2 FYNNEI. V shed 8 bases and J 4 bases; nucleotides not matched to a gene: 8. The CDR3 runs 14 residues. CDR3 nucleotide sequence: TGTGCCAGCCGGTCGACAGGGATTAATCAGCCCCAGCATTTT. Amino acid sequence: CASRSTGINQPQHF.

The rearrangement uses TRBV5-6 and TRBJ1-1; D is possibly TRBD1 (5 bases). The CDR3 loop spans 16 amino acids. Trimming left V 0 bases short and J 1 base short, with 13 bases between. Germline V gives CDR1 SGHDT, CDR2 YYEEEE. CDR3 sequence reads: CASSLEGPGGNTEAFF. Here the CDR3 DNA reads TGTGCCAGCAGCTTGGAAGGACCGGGGGGGAACACTGAAGCTTTCTTT.

This clone was seen a handful of times. The chain is built from TRBV7-9 and TRBJ1-2, with TRBD1 matching 7 bases. CDR1 SEHNR and CDR2 FQNEAQ come from the germline V gene (reference sequence). J lost 4 bases, V lost 10 bases, and 21 bases had no gene match. This CDR3 has 17 amino acids. CDR3: CATEEVRQGLTLYGYTF. CDR3 nucleotides: TGTGCCACCGAGGAAGTCAGACAGGGTCTAACCCTCTATGGCTACACCTTC.

The chain carries TRBV28 and TRBJ1-2; D gene unclear. Between the trimmed V and J ends, which lost 8 bases and 2 bases, there was a span of 6 bases. The V gene's germline CDR1 is MDHEN and CDR2 SYDVKM. CDR3 length equals 11 residues. CDR3 nucleotides: TGTGCCAGCGCCCTAAACTATGGCTACACCTTC. It encodes CASALNYGYTF.

This chain uses TRBV7-3 with TRBJ2-5; the D gene is possibly TRBD2 (6 bases). The V gene's germline CDR1 is SGHTA and CDR2 FQGTGA. The V gene lost 5 bases and the J gene lost 2 bases, with 15 bases spanning the gap. This CDR3 comprises 15 residues. CDR3 nucleotide sequence: TGTGCCAGCAGCCTACCGGATAGCGGTCAAGAGACCCAGTACTTC. Translated: CASSLPDSGQETQYF.

The chain couples TRBV12-5 to TRBJ1-2; TRBD1 is a possible D gene (6 bases). Trimming took off 4 bases at V and 7 bases at J, with 10 bases between the two ends. The CDR3 is made up of 12 amino acids. From germline, CDR1 is LGHNT and CDR2 FRNRAP. The CDR3 DNA is TGTGCTAGTGGTTCCACAGGGACTGGCTACACCTTC. Translation gives CASGSTGTGYTF.

The rearrangement uses TRBV7-6 and TRBJ1-6; no firm D call. The V gene lost 5 bases and the J gene lost 5 bases, with 7 bases spanning the gap. The CDR3 extends over 13 amino acids. CDR1 SGHVS and CDR2 FNYEAQ come from the germline V gene. Here the CDR3 reads CASSRIDNSPLHF. DNA for the CDR3: TGTGCCAGCAGCCGTATTGATAATTCACCCCTCCACTTT. Using reference TRBV7-6 and TRBJ1-6 for the parts outside the CDR3, the full variable domain is GAGVSQSPRYKVTKRGQDVALRCDPISGHVSLYWYRQALGQGPEFLTYFNYEAQQDKSGLPNDRFSAERPEGSISTLTIQRTEQRDSAMYRCASSRIDNSPLHFGNGTRLTVT.

The gene calls are TRBV6-5 and TRBJ1-5; D may be TRBD1 (5 bases). The V gene's germline CDR1 is MNHEY and CDR2 SVGAGI. The CDR3 loop spans 16 amino acids. V was trimmed by 0 bases and J by 2 bases, leaving 11 bases between them. CDR3 residues: CASSYSSRGGNQPQHF. The DNA for the CDR3 is TGTGCCAGCAGTTACTCGTCAAGGGGTGGCAATCAGCCCCAGCATTTT.

The chain uses TRBV27 and TRBJ2-7, with TRBD2 as a possible D gene (5 bases). Germline CDR1 is MNHEY and CDR2 is SMNVEV (reference sequence). The V end lost 7 bases, the J end lost 2 bases, and 12 bases lay between the germline ends. The CDR3 consists of 13 residues. In DNA form, the CDR3 reads TGTGCCAGCAAGGATCAGCGGACCTACGAGCAGTACTTC. It translates to CASKDQRTYEQYF.

This clone was observed a single time. The chain couples TRBV18 to TRBJ1-2, with 8 bases identical to TRBD1. Unmatched junction bases numbered 6, after V lost 3 bases and J lost 3 bases. The CDR3 sequence is 15 residues long. The germline gives CDR1 KGHSH, CDR2 LQKENI. The CDR3 sequence: CASSPGLDRDYGYTF. As DNA, the CDR3 is TGTGCCAGCTCACCTGGACTGGACAGGGACTATGGCTACACCTTC.

The V and J genes are TRBV6-5 and TRBJ2-7, with TRBD1 identical over 7 bases. The CDR3 consists of 16 residues. The ends lost 0 bases at V and 4 bases at J; junction bases unmatched: 9. Per germline, CDR1 MNHEY and CDR2 SVGAGI. Written as DNA, the CDR3 is TGTGCCAGCAGTTACTCGTCTCAGGGGGAAGGGTACGAGCAGTACTTC. Residues: CASSYSSQGEGYEQYF.

This chain links TRBV30 with TRBJ1-2; the D gene is possibly TRBD1 (5 bases). Trimming shortened V by 4 bases and J by 7 bases, and 22 bases separated the two germline ends. The germline CDR1 and CDR2 sequences are GTSNPN and SVGIG (reference sequence). CDR3 length: 15 residues. CDR3 loop: CAWTIDRDGFSGYTF. DNA for the CDR3: TGTGCCTGGACCATAGACAGAGACGGCTTTTCTGGCTACACCTTC.

The chain is built from TRBV27 and TRBJ2-7, with 8 bases identical to TRBD2. CDR1 MNHEY and CDR2 SMNVEV come from the germline V gene (reference sequence). The CDR3 loop spans 15 amino acids. Trimming removed 5 bases from V and 3 bases from J; junction bases left unmatched: 9. CDR3 DNA sequence: TGTGCCAGCAGTAGGAGAGCGGGGGTTAACTACGAGCAGTACTTC. Protein sequence: CASSRRAGVNYEQYF.

The J gene is TRBJ1-5, the V gene TRBV19; D remains ambiguous. Germline V gives CDR1 LNHDA, CDR2 SQIVND (reference sequence). Trimming left V 6 bases short and J 0 bases short, with 15 bases between. This CDR3 spans 16 amino acids. The DNA of the CDR3 is TGTGCCAGTAGCGCTTCAGACAACCTTAGCAATCAGCCCCAGCATTTT. Translating gives CASSASDNLSNQPQHF. Complete variable domain (other parts from reference TRBV19 and TRBJ1-5): DGGITQSPKYLFRKEGQNVTLSCEQNLNHDAMYWYRQDPGQGLRLIYYSQIVNDFQKGDIAEGYSVSREKKESFPLTVTSAQKNPTAFYLCASSASDNLSNQPQHFGDGTRLSIL.

This sequence joins TRBV5-1 and TRBJ1-6; 8 positions agree with TRBD1. The junction had 6 bases not matched to a gene; V was cut back by 3 bases and J by 7 bases. CDR1 and CDR2 (germline): SGHRS, YFSETQ. The CDR3 runs 15 residues. DNA for the CDR3: TGCGCCAGCAGCTCGGGACAGGTCAAGAATTCACCCCTCCACTTT. Amino acids: CASSSGQVKNSPLHF.

The chain couples TRBV11-1 to TRBJ2-7, with D perhaps matching TRBD1 (6 bases). CDR1 SGHAT and CDR2 FQDESV come from the germline V gene (reference sequence). This CDR3 contains 14 residues. Trimming took 5 bases from V and 0 from J, leaving 11 bases between them. The CDR3 loop is CASSRGDTSYEQYF. DNA of the CDR3: TGTGCCAGCAGCCGAGGGGACACCTCCTACGAGCAGTACTTC.

The chain combines TRBV7-2 with TRBJ1-6; D not resolved. The ends were cut back, 1 base at V and 5 bases at J, with 15 bases in the middle. Looked up from germline, CDR1 is SGHTA and CDR2 is FQGNSA. This CDR3 is built from 17 residues. The CDR3 DNA reads TGTGCCAGCAGCTTAGGCCCGCCCGGGTTCAATAATTCACCCCTCCACTTT. It codes for CASSLGPPGFNNSPLHF.

This sequence joins TRBV7-2 and TRBJ2-1, with TRBD1 as a possible D gene (6 bases). The CDR3 runs to 14 residues. V was shortened by 3 bases and J by 8 bases, with 14 bases between the two germline ends. CDR1 and CDR2 from the germline V gene are SGHTA and FQGNSA. CDR3 protein: CASSLGASLYEQFF. In DNA form, the CDR3 reads TGTGCCAGCAGCTTGGGGGCATCACTCTATGAGCAGTTCTTC.

The CDR3 is CASSLGQGALSYGYTF. In DNA, the CDR3 is TGTGCCAGCAGCTTGGGACAGGGGGCCCTATCTTATGGCTACACCTTC. The J gene is TRBJ1-2, the V gene TRBV11-1, with 12 bases that match TRBD1. The trim removed 3 bases at V and 5 bases at J, leaving 7 bases unmatched. Germline loops: CDR1 SGHAT, CDR2 FQDESV (reference sequence). This CDR3 comprises 16 residues.

This chain links TRBV30 with TRBJ2-1; 10 nucleotides agree with TRBD2. CDR3 size: 17 residues. Germline values: CDR1 GTSNPN, CDR2 SVGIG (reference sequence). The ends lost 0 bases at V and 8 bases at J; junction bases unmatched: 13. CDR3 sequence: CAWSVYPQAGGFDEQFF. CDR3 DNA: TGTGCCTGGAGTGTATATCCCCAAGCGGGAGGGTTCGATGAGCAGTTCTTC.

CDR3 DNA sequence: TGTGCCAGCAGCTTCCCGGGATCCCCAGAGCAGTACTTC. It is translated as CASSFPGSPEQYF. The chain is built from TRBV7-9 and TRBJ2-7; maybe TRBD2 (5 bases). The V and J ends lost 3 bases and 7 bases respectively, with 13 bases between them. The CDR3 is 13 residues long. Germline V gene sequence: CDR1 SEHNR, CDR2 FQNEAQ (reference sequence).

The chain couples TRBV15 to TRBJ2-7; 8 bases line up with TRBD1. The CDR3 extends over 15 amino acids. Germline trimming cut 1 base from V and 2 bases from J; bases unmatched to any gene: 4. From germline, CDR1 is LNHNV and CDR2 YYDKDF (reference sequence). The chain's CDR3 is CATSRASQGAYEQYF. The CDR3 DNA reads as TGTGCCACCAGCAGAGCCTCACAGGGGGCCTACGAGCAGTACTTC.

V usage is TRBV7-2 and J usage is TRBJ1-5, with D possibly TRBD1 on 5 matching bases. Germline assignment: CDR1 SGHTA and CDR2 FQGNSA. The CDR3 runs 14 residues. Trimming took off 3 bases at V and 3 bases at J, with 9 bases between the two ends. In nucleotides, the CDR3 is TGTGCCAGCAGCTTGATAGGGGCCAATCAGCCCCAGCATTTT. This gives the protein CASSLIGANQPQHF.

In its sample, this clone was seen once. This chain links TRBV29-1 with TRBJ1-1, with TRBD1 matching 8 bases. The CDR3 length is 14 residues. CDR1 SQVTM and CDR2 ANQGSEA come from the germline V gene. The V segment lost 2 bases and the J segment 8 bases; nucleotides outside the gene matches: 10. The CDR3 loop is CSVEWDRTYPEAFF. For the CDR3, the DNA is TGCAGCGTTGAATGGGACAGGACTTACCCCGAAGCTTTCTTT.

This chain uses TRBV25-1 with TRBJ2-1, with TRBD2 matching 7 bases. Germline V CDR1 and CDR2: MGHDK, SYGVNS. With V trimmed by 5 bases and J by 0 bases, 4 bases remained unmatched. The CDR3 runs to 15 residues. The CDR3 protein is CASSPLAVSYNEQFF. CDR3 nucleotide sequence: TGTGCCAGCAGTCCTCTAGCGGTCTCCTACAATGAGCAGTTCTTC.

The chain uses TRBV6-1 and TRBJ1-6; a weak D match, TRBD1 (6 bases). The CDR3 is 16 amino acids. Germline V CDR1 and CDR2: MNHNS, SASEGT. V lost 2 bases to trimming and J lost 10 bases, with 18 bases between them. In nucleotides, the CDR3 is TGTGCCAGCAGTGAACCCCCGACAGGTTGGCACTCACCCCTCCACTTT. Protein product: CASSEPPTGWHSPLHF.